This paragraph reports one TCR beta chain. As yet, its antigen is unknown. Without the conserved terminal phenylalanine or tryptophan, this CDR3 likely stems from a read error. The DNA is omitted, as the CDR3 cannot be located on it reliably, and the CDR3 follows TCRdb's listing. The CDR3 adds up to 13 amino acids, both ends counted. Germline V lookup: CDR1 MNHNY, CDR2 SVGAGI (reference sequence). The data were obtained in a study of lymphopenia after photon versus proton radiotherapy. Study findings and constraints: Photon-treated patients lost naive T cells and TCR diversity; proton-treated stayed stable. Oligoclonal CD8+ Temra expansion after nadir drove photon patients' diversity drop. Authors raise, but do not show, better survival with proton therapy. In patients who died, overall survival fell as post-nadir TCR diversity dropped more.

Generated by immunoSEQ multiplex PCR, the TCRdb table keeps only in-frame clones and is missing some. Of more than 80,000 clones listed, around four fifths were seen once; the top ten hold about 1.3%. The specimen was peripheral blood, collected from a patient treated with proton-based radiotherapy. The V and J genes are TRBV6-6 and TRBJ1-2; the D call in the table, TRBD1, was not verified against the DNA. The origin of this receptor is a man in his sixties with pancreatic cancer. The CDR3 loop reads CASTFSGETGYLI.